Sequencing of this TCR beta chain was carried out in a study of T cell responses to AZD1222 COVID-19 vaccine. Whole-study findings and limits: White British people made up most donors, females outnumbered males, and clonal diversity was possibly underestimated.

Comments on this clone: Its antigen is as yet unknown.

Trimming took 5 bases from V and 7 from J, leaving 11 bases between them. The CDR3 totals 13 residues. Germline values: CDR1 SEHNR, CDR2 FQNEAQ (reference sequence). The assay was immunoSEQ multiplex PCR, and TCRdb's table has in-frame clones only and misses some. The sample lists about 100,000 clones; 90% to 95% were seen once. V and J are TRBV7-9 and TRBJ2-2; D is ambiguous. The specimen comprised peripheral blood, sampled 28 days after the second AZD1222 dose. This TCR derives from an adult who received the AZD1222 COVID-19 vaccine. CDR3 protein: CASSPPDRGELFF. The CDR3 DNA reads TGTGCCAGCAGCCCTCCAGACCGCGGGGAGCTGTTTTTT.